Listed here is a single T cell receptor (beta chain). Antigen specificity is unknown. TCR beta sequences were obtained from blood CD8+ and CD4+ T cells. The data stem from a study of CD8 T cells in Susac syndrome. Study-wide results and caveats: Acknowledgment was made by the study that its TCR sequencing and HLA analysis involved a relatively small number of individuals.

Germline CDR1 is SGHRS and CDR2 is YFSETQ. This CDR3 region has 13 residues. V gave up 4 bases and J gave up 4 bases, with 11 bases separating them. An input of roughly 0.5 to 1 ug of RNA was subjected to reverse transcription using random hexamers. By means of immunoSEQ multiplex PCR, TCR beta CDR3 spanning 54 Vbeta and 13 Jbeta underwent amplification. Via MiXCR, TCRdb re-called the immunoSEQ multiplex PCR reads, giving one row per CDR3 protein. The sample has 400,000 or so distinct CDR3 sequences, approximately 89% seen once. The rearrangement uses TRBV5-1 and TRBJ1-2; D unclear. The sequenced sample was CD8+ T cells from PBMCs. The TCR originated in a human donor with multiple sclerosis. CDR3 amino acids: CASSVAAAYGYTF. In DNA, the CDR3 is TGCGCCAGCAGCGTGGCGGCGGCCTATGGCTACACCTTC.